The sequence of this TCR beta chain was determined in a study of T cell repertoires in cytomegalovirus infection. About the research overall: Alongside well-studied HLA-B-restricted CMV epitopes, recently identified HLA-C-restricted CMV epitopes were also used. Indications came from public TCR beta signatures; they pointed to CMV infection and to a matching HLA type.

In the case of this clonotype: Its matching antigen is unknown.

TCRdb recomputed calls from the reads with MiXCR, one row per CDR3 protein. The sample lists hundreds of thousands of distinct CDR3 sequences, around 30% occurring once. The CDR3 is 14 residues long. CDR1 and CDR2 from the germline V gene are SGHVS and FNYEAQ. Trimming removed 1 base from V and 2 bases from J, with 6 bases in between. This rearrangement joins TRBV7-6 to TRBJ1-5; no clear D gene. This TCR derives from a human donor in good health (CMV status not recorded). Some clones in this sample may be carry-over from other donors' samples. Sequencing used cultured PBMCs, obtained from culture after CMV antigen stimulation. The CDR3 reads CASSLVQGNQPQHF. The CDR3 nucleotides read TGTGCCAGCAGCTTAGTGCAGGGCAATCAGCCCCAGCATTTT.